This T cell receptor beta chain is from a study of blood T cell repertoires in COVID-19. Study details: COVID-19 samples collected from the United States, Italy and Spain covered acute and convalescent phases. T cells, B-cell-depleted T cells, or PBMCs supplied cDNA or gDNA.

The assay was immunoSEQ multiplex PCR, and TCRdb's table has in-frame clones only and misses some. This table holds approximately 35,000 clones, about 90% found once. Looked up from germline, CDR1 is MNHNY and CDR2 is SVGAGI (reference sequence). The CDR3 is 13 residues long. The V end lost 5 bases, the J end lost 2 bases, and 9 bases lay between the germline ends. The sequenced sample was peripheral blood. The clonotype comes from an older woman with active COVID-19. This chain uses TRBV6-6 with TRBJ1-2; D is unresolved. CDR3 residues: CASSPGQNYGYTF. CDR3 coding DNA: TGTGCCAGCAGTCCGGGTCAGAACTATGGCTACACCTTC.